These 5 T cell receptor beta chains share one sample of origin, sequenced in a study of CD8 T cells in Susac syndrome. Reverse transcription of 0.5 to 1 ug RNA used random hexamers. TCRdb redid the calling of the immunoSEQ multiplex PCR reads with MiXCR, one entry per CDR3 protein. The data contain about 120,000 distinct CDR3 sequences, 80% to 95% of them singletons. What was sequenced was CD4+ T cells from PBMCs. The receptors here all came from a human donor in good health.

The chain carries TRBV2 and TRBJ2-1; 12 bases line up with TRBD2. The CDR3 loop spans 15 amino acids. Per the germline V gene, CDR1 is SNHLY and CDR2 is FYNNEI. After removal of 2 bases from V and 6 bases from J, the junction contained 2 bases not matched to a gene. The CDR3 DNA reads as TGTGCCAGCAGTGAATCGACTAGCGGGAGCAATGAGCAGTTCTTC. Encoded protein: CASSESTSGSNEQFF.

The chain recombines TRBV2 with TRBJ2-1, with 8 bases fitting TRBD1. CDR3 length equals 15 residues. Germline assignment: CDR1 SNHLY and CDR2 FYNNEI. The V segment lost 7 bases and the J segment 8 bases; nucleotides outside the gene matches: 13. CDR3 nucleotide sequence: TGTGCCAGCACCCGGACAGGGTCTCGTGGCGATGAGCAGTTCTTC. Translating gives CASTRTGSRGDEQFF.

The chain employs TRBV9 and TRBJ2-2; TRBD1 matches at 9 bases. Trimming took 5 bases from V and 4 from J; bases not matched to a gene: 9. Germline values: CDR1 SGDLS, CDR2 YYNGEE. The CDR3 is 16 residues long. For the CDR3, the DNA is TGTGCCAGCAGTCATAAGGGACAGGGTGCCACCGGGGAGCTGTTTTTT. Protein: CASSHKGQGATGELFF.

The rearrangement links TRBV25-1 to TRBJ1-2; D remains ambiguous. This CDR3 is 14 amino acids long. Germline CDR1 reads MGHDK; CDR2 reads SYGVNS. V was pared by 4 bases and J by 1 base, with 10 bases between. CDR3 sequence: CASSGDGLNYGYTF. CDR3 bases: TGTGCCAGCAGTGGTGACGGACTTAACTATGGCTACACCTTC.

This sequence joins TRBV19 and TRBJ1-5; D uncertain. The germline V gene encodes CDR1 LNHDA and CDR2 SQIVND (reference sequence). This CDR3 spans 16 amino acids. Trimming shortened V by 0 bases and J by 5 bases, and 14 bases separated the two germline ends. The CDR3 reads CASSIDAGNLHQPQHF. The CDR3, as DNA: TGTGCCAGTAGTATAGATGCGGGGAATCTTCATCAGCCCCAGCATTTT.